This T cell receptor beta chain emerged from a study of beta chain features in type 1 diabetes. CD4+ naive, central memory, regulatory and stem cell-like memory subsets were isolated by sorting on CD45RO/CCR7/CD25/CD127/CD95/CD27. This clone was counted a few times. Its antigen is not identified. Findings of the study overall: Across all four CD4+ subsets, people with type 1 diabetes showed modestly shorter TCRB CDR3s. The naive, central memory and Treg TCRB repertoires of patients appeared to be more similar to one another than those of healthy donors. HLA influence on TCRB rearrangement stayed unresolved here.

Trimming stripped 2 bases from V and 5 bases from J, with 12 bases between. Per the germline V gene, CDR1 is MNHEY and CDR2 is SMNVEV (reference sequence). This CDR3 has 14 residues. The authors reverse transcribed all of the isolated RNA, so sequencing captured expressed TCRB transcripts. Only in-frame clones appear in the TCRdb table, and some are missing; sequencing was by immunoSEQ multiplex PCR. The repertoire includes more than 250,000 clones, around 21% of them detected once, and roughly 0.028% sits in the top ten. This sequence joins TRBV27 and TRBJ1-1; D is unresolved. The material sequenced was naive CD4+ T cells from blood. The sequence was collected from a woman in her 40s with type 1 diabetes. CDR3 residues: CASSLLAAGTEAFF. For the CDR3, the DNA is TGTGCCAGCAGTTTACTGGCGGCGGGGACTGAAGCTTTCTTT.